This T cell receptor (beta chain) was documented in a study of graft-versus-host responses after intestinal transplantation. TCRdb's copy holds only in-frame clones and misses some; the assay was immunoSEQ multiplex PCR. The table shows some 48,000 clones, with approximately 96% occurring only once. V gave up 4 bases and J gave up 0 bases, with 19 bases separating them. Per the germline V gene, CDR1 is LGHNA and CDR2 is YSLEER. The CDR3 length is 17 residues. Findings and limits, study-wide: Individuals who had graft-donor T cell macrochimerism had allografts that showed high graft-versus-host to host-versus-graft clonal ratios.

A remark on this clone: Its specificity is unknown.

The sequencing used unstimulated CD8+ T cells sorted from spleen or lymph node cells, collected before transplant. J is TRBJ2-7 and V is TRBV4-3; perhaps TRBD1 as D (6 bases). The sequence was obtained from a human donor who was the organ donor for an intestinal transplant. This CDR3 is CASSPGLRGYPSYEQYF. The CDR3 DNA sequence: TGCGCCAGCAGCCCCGGTCTCAGGGGCTACCCCTCCTACGAGCAGTACTTC.